This T cell receptor (beta chain) was sequenced during a study of T cells in Graves' hyperthyroidism and ophthalmopathy. This CDR3 region has 10 residues. Trimming pared 11 bases from V and 7 bases from J, leaving 9 bases between. CDR1 and CDR2 (germline): LNHDA, SQIVND (reference sequence). It was RNA transcripts that yielded the amplified TCR beta CDR3 regions. Primed by the HTBI set, a first-round RT-PCR was run on the TCR CDR3. TCRdb re-called the multiplex PCR reads with MiXCR, one entry per CDR3 protein. The sample has hundreds of thousands of distinct CDR3 sequences; roughly 15% are singletons.

The chain has TRBV19 and TRBJ1-3, with D hard to call. The receptor was isolated from a woman aged 40 to 50 with Graves' hyperthyroidism. Sequencing was performed on blood. The DNA for the CDR3 is TGTGCCGCCGCCGGGAACACCATATATTTT. Protein sequence: CAAAGNTIYF.